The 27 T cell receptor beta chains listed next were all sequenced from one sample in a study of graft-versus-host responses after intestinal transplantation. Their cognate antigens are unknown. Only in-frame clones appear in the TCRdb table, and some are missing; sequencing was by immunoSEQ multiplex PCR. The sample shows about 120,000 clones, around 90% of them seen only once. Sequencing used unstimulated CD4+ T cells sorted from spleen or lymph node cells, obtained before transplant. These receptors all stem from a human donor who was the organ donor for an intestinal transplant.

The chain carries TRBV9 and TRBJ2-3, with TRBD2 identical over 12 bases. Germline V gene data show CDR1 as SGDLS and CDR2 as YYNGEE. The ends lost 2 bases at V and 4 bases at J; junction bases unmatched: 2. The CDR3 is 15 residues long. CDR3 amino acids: CASSVRLAGADTQYF. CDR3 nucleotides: TGTGCCAGCAGCGTTCGACTAGCGGGAGCAGATACGCAGTATTTT.

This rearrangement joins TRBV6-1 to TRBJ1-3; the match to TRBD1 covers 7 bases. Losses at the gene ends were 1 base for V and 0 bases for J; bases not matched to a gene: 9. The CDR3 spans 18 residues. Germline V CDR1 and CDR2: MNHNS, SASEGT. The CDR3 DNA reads TGTGCCAGCAGTGAAGGCCAGGGGGGGGGTAGCTCTGGAAACACCATATATTTT. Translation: CASSEGQGGGSSGNTIYF.

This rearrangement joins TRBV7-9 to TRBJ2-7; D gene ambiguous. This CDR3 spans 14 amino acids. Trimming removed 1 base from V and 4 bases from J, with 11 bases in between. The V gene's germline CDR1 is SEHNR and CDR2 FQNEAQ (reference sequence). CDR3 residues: CASSLGVMGYEQYF. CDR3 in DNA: TGTGCCAGCAGCTTAGGGGTAATGGGGTACGAGCAGTACTTC.

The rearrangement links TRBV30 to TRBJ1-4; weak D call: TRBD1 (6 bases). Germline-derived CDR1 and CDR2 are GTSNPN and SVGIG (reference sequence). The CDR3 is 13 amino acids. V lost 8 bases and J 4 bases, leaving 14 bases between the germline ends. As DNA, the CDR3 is TGTGCCGGGGGACTAGGGGGTAATGAAAAACTGTTTTTT. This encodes CAGGLGGNEKLFF.

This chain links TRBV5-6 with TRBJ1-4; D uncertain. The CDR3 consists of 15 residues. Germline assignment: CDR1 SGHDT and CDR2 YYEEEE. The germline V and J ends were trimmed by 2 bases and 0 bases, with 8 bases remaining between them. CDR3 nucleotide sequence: TGTGCCAGCAGCTTCAGCAGTTCAACTAATGAAAAACTGTTTTTT. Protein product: CASSFSSSTNEKLFF.

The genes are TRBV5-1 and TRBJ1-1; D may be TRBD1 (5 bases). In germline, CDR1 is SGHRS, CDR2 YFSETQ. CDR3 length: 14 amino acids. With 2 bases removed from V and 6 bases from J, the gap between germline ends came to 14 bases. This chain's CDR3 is CASSLGTFGAEAFF. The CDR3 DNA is TGCGCCAGCAGCTTAGGGACCTTCGGGGCTGAAGCTTTCTTT.

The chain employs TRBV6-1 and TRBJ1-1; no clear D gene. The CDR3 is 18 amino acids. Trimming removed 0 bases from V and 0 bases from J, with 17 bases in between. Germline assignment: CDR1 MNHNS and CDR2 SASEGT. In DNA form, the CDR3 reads TGTGCCAGCAGTGAAGCTCCCGCTAAAGGGTCAATGAACACTGAAGCTTTCTTT. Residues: CASSEAPAKGSMNTEAFF.

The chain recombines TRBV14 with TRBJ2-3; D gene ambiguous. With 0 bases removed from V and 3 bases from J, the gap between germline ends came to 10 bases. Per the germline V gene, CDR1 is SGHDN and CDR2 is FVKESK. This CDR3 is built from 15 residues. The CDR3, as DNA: TGTGCCAGCAGCCAAGATCTCCAGATAACAGATACGCAGTATTTT. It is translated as CASSQDLQITDTQYF.

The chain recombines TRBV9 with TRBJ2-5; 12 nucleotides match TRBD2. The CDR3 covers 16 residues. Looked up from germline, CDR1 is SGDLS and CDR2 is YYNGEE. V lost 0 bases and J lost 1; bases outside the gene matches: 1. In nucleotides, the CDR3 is TGTGCCAGCAGCGTAGGACTAGCGGGGGTCCAAGAGACCCAGTACTTC. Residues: CASSVGLAGVQETQYF.

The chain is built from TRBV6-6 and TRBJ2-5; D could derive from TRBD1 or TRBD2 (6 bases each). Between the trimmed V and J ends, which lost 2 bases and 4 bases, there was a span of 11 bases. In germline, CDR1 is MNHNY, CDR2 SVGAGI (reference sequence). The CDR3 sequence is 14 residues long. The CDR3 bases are TGTGCCAGCAGTTACGGGGGGCTTGGAGAGACCCAGTACTTC. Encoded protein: CASSYGGLGETQYF.

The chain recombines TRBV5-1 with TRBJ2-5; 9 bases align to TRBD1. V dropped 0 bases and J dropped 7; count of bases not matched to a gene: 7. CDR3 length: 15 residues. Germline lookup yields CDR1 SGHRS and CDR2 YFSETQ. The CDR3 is CASSLDRGPSGTQYF. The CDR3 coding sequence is TGCGCCAGCAGCTTGGACAGGGGGCCCTCTGGGACCCAGTACTTC.

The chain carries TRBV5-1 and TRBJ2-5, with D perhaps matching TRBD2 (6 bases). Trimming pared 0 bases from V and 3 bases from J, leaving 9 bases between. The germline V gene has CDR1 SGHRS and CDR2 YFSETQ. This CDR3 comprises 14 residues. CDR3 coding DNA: TGCGCCAGCAGCTTGGATTTAGCGGAAGAGACCCAGTACTTC. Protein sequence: CASSLDLAEETQYF.

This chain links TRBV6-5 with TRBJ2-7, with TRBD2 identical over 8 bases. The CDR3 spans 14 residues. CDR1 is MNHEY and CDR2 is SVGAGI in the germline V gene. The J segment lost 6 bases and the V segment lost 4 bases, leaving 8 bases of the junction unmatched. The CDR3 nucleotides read TGTGCCAGCAGTTCCTTAGCGGGGAGGGGCGAGCAGTACTTC. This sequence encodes CASSSLAGRGEQYF.

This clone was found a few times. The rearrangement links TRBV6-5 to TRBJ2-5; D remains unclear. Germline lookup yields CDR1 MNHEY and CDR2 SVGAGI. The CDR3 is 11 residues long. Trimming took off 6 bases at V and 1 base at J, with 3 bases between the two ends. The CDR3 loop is CASRFQETQYF. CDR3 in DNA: TGTGCCAGCAGGTTCCAAGAGACCCAGTACTTC.

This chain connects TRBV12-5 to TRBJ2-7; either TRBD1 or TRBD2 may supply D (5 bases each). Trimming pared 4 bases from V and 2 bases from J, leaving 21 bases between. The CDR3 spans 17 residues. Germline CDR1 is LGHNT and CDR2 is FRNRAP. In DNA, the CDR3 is TGTGCTAGTGGTTGGGGGACGGACCACCTCGGGCCCTACGAGCAGTACTTC. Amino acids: CASGWGTDHLGPYEQYF.

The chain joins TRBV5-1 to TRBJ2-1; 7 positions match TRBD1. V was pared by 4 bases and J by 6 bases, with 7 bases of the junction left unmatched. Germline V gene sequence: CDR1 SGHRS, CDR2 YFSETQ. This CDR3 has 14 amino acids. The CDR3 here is CASSLGTVRNEQFF. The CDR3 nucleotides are TGCGCCAGCAGCCTAGGGACAGTCCGCAATGAGCAGTTCTTC.

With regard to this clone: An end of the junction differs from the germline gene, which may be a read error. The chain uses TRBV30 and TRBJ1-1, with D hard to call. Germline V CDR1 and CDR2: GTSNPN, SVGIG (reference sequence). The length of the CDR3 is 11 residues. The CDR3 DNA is TGTGCCTGGAGGGCGAACAGTGAAGCTTTCTTT. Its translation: CAWRANSEAFF. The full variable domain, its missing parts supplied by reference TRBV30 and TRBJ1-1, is SQTIHQWPATLVQPVGSPLSLECTVEGTSNPNLYWYRQAAGRGLQLLFYSVGIGQISSEVPQNLSASRPQDRQFILSSKKLLLSDSGFYLCAWRANSEAFFGQGTRLTVV.

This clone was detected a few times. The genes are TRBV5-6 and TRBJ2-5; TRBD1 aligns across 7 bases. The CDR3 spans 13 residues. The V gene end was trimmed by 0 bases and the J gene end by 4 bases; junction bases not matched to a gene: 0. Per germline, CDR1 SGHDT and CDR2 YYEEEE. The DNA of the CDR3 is TGTGCCAGCAGCTTGGACAGGGGAGAGACCCAGTACTTC. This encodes CASSLDRGETQYF.

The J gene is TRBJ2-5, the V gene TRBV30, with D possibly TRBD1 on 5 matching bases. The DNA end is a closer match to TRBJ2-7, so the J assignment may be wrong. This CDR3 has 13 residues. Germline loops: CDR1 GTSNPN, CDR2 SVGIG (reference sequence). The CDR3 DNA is TGTGCCTGGAGTGTACAGGCTAGAAGCGAGCAGTACTTC. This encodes CAWSVQARSEQYF.

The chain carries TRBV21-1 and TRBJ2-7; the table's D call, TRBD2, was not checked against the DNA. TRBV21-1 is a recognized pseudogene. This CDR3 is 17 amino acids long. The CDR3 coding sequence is TGTGCCACCCAGATCCAAAACAACCGTGGAGCGGGATGCGAGCAGTACTTC. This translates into CATQIQNNRGAGCEQYF.

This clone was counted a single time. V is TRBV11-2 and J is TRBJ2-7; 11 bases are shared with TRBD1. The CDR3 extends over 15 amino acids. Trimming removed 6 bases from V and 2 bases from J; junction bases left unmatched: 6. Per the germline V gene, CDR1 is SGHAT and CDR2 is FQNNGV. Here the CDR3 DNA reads TGTGCCAGCAGGTTCCGGGACAGGGGGGCCTACGAGCAGTACTTC. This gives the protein CASRFRDRGAYEQYF.

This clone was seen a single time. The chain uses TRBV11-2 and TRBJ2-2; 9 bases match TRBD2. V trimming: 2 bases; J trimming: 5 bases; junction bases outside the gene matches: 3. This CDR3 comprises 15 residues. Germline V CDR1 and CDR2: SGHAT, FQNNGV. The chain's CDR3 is CASSLIAGETGELFF. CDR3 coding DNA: TGTGCCAGCAGCTTAATAGCGGGAGAGACCGGGGAGCTGTTTTTT.

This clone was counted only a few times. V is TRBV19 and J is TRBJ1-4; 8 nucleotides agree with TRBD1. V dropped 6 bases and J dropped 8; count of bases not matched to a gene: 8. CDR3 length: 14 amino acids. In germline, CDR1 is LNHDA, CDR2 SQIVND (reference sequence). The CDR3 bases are TGTGCCAGTAGCCGACTCGGACAGGGAGAAAAACTGTTTTTT. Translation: CASSRLGQGEKLFF.

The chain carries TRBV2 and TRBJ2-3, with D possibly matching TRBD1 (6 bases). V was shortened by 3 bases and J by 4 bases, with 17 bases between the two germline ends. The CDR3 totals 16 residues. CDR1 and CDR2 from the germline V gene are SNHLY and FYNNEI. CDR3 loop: CASSDPDRSKADTQYF. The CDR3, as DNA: TGTGCCAGCAGTGATCCCGACAGGAGTAAAGCAGATACGCAGTATTTT.

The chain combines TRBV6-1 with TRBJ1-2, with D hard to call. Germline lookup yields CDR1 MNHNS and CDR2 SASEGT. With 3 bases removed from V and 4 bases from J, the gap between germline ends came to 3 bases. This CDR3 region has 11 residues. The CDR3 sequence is CASSEGYGYTF. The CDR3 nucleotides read TGTGCCAGCAGTGAGGGCTATGGCTACACCTTC.

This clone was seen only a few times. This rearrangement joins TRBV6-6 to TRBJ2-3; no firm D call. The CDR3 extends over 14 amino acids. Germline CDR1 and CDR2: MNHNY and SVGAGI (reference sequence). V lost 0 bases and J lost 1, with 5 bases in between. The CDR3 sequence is CASSYSFRTDTQYF. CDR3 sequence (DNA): TGTGCCAGCAGTTACTCATTTCGCACAGATACGCAGTATTTT.

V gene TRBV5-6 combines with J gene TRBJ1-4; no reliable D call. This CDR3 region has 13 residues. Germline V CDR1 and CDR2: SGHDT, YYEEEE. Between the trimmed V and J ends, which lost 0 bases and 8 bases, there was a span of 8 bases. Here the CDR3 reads CASSLAGMEKLFF. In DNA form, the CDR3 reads TGTGCCAGCAGCTTGGCCGGGATGGAAAAACTGTTTTTT.